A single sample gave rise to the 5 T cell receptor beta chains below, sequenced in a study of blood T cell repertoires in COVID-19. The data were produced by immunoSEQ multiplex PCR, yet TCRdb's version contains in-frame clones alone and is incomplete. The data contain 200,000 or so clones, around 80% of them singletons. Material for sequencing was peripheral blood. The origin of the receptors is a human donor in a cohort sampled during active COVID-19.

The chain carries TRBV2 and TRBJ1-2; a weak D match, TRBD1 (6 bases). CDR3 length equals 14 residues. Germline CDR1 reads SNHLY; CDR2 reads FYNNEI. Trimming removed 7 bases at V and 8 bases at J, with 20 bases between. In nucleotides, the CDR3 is TGTGCCAGCACTGACCGGGCTCAGGGGCTGGGCTACACCTTC. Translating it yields CASTDRAQGLGYTF.

The CDR3 region is CASTPLGRQGNEKLFF. CDR3 bases: TGTGCCAGTACTCCCCTGGGTCGGCAGGGAAACGAAAAACTGTTTTTT. This chain uses TRBV19 with TRBJ1-4, with D possibly matching TRBD1 (5 bases). This CDR3 is built from 16 residues. The germline V gene encodes CDR1 LNHDA and CDR2 SQIVND (reference sequence). V lost 7 bases to trimming and J lost 8 bases, with 23 bases between them. Supplemented by reference TRBV19 and TRBJ1-4, the full variable domain reads DGGITQSPKYLFRKEGQNVTLSCEQNLNHDAMYWYRQDPGQGLRLIYYSQIVNDFQKGDIAEGYSVSREKKESFPLTVTSAQKNPTAFYLCASTPLGRQGNEKLFFGSGTQLSVL.

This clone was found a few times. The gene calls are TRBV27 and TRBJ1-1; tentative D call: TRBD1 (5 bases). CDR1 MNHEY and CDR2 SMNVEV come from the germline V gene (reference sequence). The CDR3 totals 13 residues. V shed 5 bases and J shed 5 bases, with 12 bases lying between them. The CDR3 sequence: CASSLRQITEAFF. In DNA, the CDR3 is TGTGCCAGCAGTCTGCGACAGATTACTGAAGCTTTCTTT.

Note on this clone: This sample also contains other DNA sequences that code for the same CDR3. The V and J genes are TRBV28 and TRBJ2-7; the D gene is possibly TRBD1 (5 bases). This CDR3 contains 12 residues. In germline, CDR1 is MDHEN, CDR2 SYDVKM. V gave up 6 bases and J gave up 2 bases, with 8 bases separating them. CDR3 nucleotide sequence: TGTGCCAGCAGAGACAGCGCCTACGAGCAGTACTTC. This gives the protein CASRDSAYEQYF. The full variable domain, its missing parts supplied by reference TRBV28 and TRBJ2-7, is DVKVTQSSRYLVKRTGEKVFLECVQDMDHENMFWYRQDPGLGLRLIYFSYDVKMKEKGDIPEGYSVSREKKERFSLILESASTNQTSMYLCASRDSAYEQYFGPGTRLTVT.

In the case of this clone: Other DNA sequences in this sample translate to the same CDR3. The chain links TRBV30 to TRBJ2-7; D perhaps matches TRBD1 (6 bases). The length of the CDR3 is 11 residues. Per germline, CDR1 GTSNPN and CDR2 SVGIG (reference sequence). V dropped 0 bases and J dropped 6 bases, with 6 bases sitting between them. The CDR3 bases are TGTGCCTGGAGTGTAGGGGGCGAGCAGTACTTC. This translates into CAWSVGGEQYF.